The 31 T cell receptor beta chains in this list originate from one sample, sequenced in a study of blood T cell repertoires in COVID-19. Produced via immunoSEQ multiplex PCR; TCRdb's table is partial and in-frame only. The table has more than 150,000 clones, about 83% seen once; the top ten hold 10% to 15%. The sequencing sample was made of peripheral blood. These receptor sequences come from a man between 65 and 80 years old who had recovered from COVID-19.

J is TRBJ2-4 and V is TRBV20-1; D not certain. The germline V gene has CDR1 DFQATT and CDR2 SNEGSKA (reference sequence). V was pared by 5 bases and J by 7 bases, with 9 bases between. The CDR3 has 11 amino acids. The CDR3 DNA reads as TGCAGTGCTTCTCTAGTCAACATTCAGTACTTC. As protein: CSASLVNIQYF.

The sample holds one count of this clone. The chain couples TRBV19 to TRBJ1-1; a weak D match, TRBD1 (5 bases). Germline V gene lookup returns CDR1 LNHDA and CDR2 SQIVND (reference sequence). The ends were cut back, 4 bases at V and 4 bases at J, with 16 bases in the middle. CDR3 size: 15 residues. The CDR3 nucleotides read TGTGCCAGTAGTAACCCCCGGGGGGGGGTCACTGAAGCTTTCTTT. This codes for CASSNPRGGVTEAFF.

The chain has TRBV9 and TRBJ1-1; TRBD1 might be the D (6 bases). Looked up from germline, CDR1 is SGDLS and CDR2 is YYNGEE. This CDR3 is 15 amino acids long. V was trimmed by 0 bases and J by 2 bases, leaving 11 bases between them. CDR3 in amino acids: CASSVEGGINTEAFF. The CDR3 nucleotides are TGTGCCAGCAGCGTAGAGGGGGGGATCAACACTGAAGCTTTCTTT.

The chain is built from TRBV19 and TRBJ1-2, with D possibly being TRBD1 (6 bases). The V gene's germline CDR1 is LNHDA and CDR2 SQIVND (reference sequence). Trimming cost V 1 base and J 1 base, with 13 bases left between them. The CDR3 consists of 16 residues. Written as DNA, the CDR3 is TGTGCCAGTAGTATAGCCGGGACACTTATTAACTATGGCTACACCTTC. This codes for CASSIAGTLINYGYTF.

The count of this clone is one. The chain combines TRBV27 with TRBJ2-1; D unresolved. Germline V CDR1 and CDR2: MNHEY, SMNVEV (reference sequence). This CDR3 is 11 amino acids long. With 7 bases removed from V and 3 bases from J, the gap between germline ends came to 4 bases. This chain's CDR3 is CASTGYNEQFF. CDR3 DNA: TGTGCCAGCACCGGCTACAATGAGCAGTTCTTC.

This clone was seen a single time. This chain joins TRBV6-5 and TRBJ1-1; TRBD1 is a possible D gene (5 bases). Trimming left V 0 bases short and J 1 base short, with 12 bases between. Germline CDR1 is MNHEY and CDR2 is SVGAGI. The CDR3 is 16 residues long. The CDR3 loop is CASSYSRRTTNTEAFF. CDR3 coding DNA: TGTGCCAGCAGTTACTCGAGACGGACAACGAACACTGAAGCTTTCTTT.

This clone was detected only once. Other DNA sequences in the same sample also yield this CDR3. J is TRBJ2-1 and V is TRBV3-1 (or the pseudogene TRBV3-2); 12 bases agree with TRBD2. The germline V gene encodes CDR1 LGHDT and CDR2 YNNKEL (reference sequence). Trimming removed 1 base from V and 13 bases from J; junction bases left unmatched: 5. There are 14 residues in the CDR3. This CDR3 is CASSQGLAGVEQFF. CDR3 DNA sequence: TGTGCCAGCAGCCAAGGACTAGCGGGAGTAGAACAGTTCTTC.

This sequence joins TRBV6-5 and TRBJ1-6; D gene unclear. The CDR3 has 13 amino acids. Germline V gene sequence: CDR1 MNHEY, CDR2 SVGAGI. The V and J ends lost 4 bases and 7 bases respectively, with 8 bases between them. CDR3 DNA sequence: TGTGCCAGCAGTTTAGCACCAAATTCACCCCTCCACTTT. The encoded protein is CASSLAPNSPLHF.

This clone was detected only a few times. This chain joins TRBV6-2 or TRBV6-3 and TRBJ1-1, with TRBD1 matching over 9 bases. The CDR3 runs 16 residues. CDR1 MNHEY and CDR2 SVGEGT come from the germline V gene. Germline trimming cut 0 bases from V and 4 bases from J; bases unmatched to any gene: 6. In nucleotides, the CDR3 is TGTGCCAGCAGTTACTCCGGGACAGGGTTGAGCACTGAAGCTTTCTTT. Translated, it gives CASSYSGTGLSTEAFF.

This chain uses TRBV7-2 with TRBJ1-5; D perhaps matches TRBD1 (5 bases). Trimming shortened V by 5 bases and J by 6 bases, and 11 bases separated the two germline ends. The CDR3 runs 13 residues. The germline CDR1 and CDR2 sequences are SGHTA and FQGNSA. As DNA, the CDR3 is TGTGCCAGCAGCGGACGGGGGGGTCAGCCCCAGCATTTT. As protein: CASSGRGGQPQHF.

The J gene is TRBJ2-7, the V gene TRBV2, with D tentatively TRBD2 (6 bases). Germline V gene data show CDR1 as SNHLY and CDR2 as FYNNEI. Deletions cut 10 bases from V and 2 bases from J, with 15 bases between. This CDR3 has 13 amino acids. CDR3 DNA sequence: TGTGCCAAAGGACTGGGGGGAGCCTACGAGCAGTACTTC. This encodes CAKGLGGAYEQYF.

The chain carries TRBV7-2 and TRBJ1-2; the D gene is possibly TRBD1 (5 bases). V was cut by 2 bases and J by 5 bases, with 12 bases left in between. The CDR3 totals 14 residues. Germline assignment: CDR1 SGHTA and CDR2 FQGNSA. CDR3 amino acids: CASSLQGTAYGYTF. Written as DNA, the CDR3 is TGTGCCAGCAGCTTACAAGGGACTGCTTATGGCTACACCTTC.

The gene calls are TRBV5-1 and TRBJ2-5, with 9 bases aligning to TRBD1. V shed 4 bases, J shed 2 bases, and the junction held 3 bases outside the gene matches. The germline CDR1 and CDR2 sequences are SGHRS and YFSETQ. CDR3 length: 14 amino acids. The CDR3 nucleotides are TGCGCCAGCAGCCTGGGACAGGGTCAAGAGACCCAGTACTTC. It yields the protein CASSLGQGQETQYF.

This clone occurred once. V is TRBV3-1 (or the pseudogene TRBV3-2) and J is TRBJ2-3; 8 positions agree with TRBD2. This CDR3 region has 18 residues. Germline V gene lookup returns CDR1 LGHDT and CDR2 YNNKEL (reference sequence). After removal of 4 bases from V and 2 bases from J, the junction contained 14 bases not matched to a gene. The CDR3 reads CASSPGGGTSLFTDTQYF. In nucleotides, the CDR3 is TGTGCCAGCAGCCCAGGTGGAGGGACTAGTCTCTTCACAGATACGCAGTATTTT.

The chain employs TRBV2 and TRBJ1-2; a weak D match, TRBD1 (5 bases). This CDR3 is built from 14 residues. Trimming cost V 0 bases and J 6 bases, with 11 bases left between them. Germline V lookup: CDR1 SNHLY, CDR2 FYNNEI. CDR3 residues: CASSEASRVNGYTF. The CDR3 DNA reads as TGTGCCAGCAGTGAAGCGTCCAGGGTTAATGGCTACACCTTC.

The chain employs TRBV4-1 and TRBJ2-2; D possibly corresponds to TRBD1 (6 bases). Germline V CDR1 and CDR2: MGHRA, YSYEKL. This CDR3 region has 20 residues. V was cut by 0 bases and J by 0 bases, with 20 bases left in between. This chain's CDR3 is CASSQDTGRLPRANTGELFF. In DNA, the CDR3 is TGCGCCAGCAGCCAAGATACAGGGCGGCTACCCCGGGCGAACACCGGGGAGCTGTTTTTT.

The CDR3 bases are TGTGCCAGCAGTTTAGGGGGAGGGTATCAGCCCCAGCATTTT. Translating it yields CASSLGGGYQPQHF. The chain combines TRBV28 with TRBJ1-5; TRBD1 is a possible D gene (5 bases). The germline CDR1 and CDR2 sequences are MDHEN and SYDVKM. The V and J ends lost 2 bases and 5 bases respectively, with 10 bases between them. This CDR3 region has 14 residues. Supplemented by reference TRBV28 and TRBJ1-5, the full variable domain reads DVKVTQSSRYLVKRTGEKVFLECVQDMDHENMFWYRQDPGLGLRLIYFSYDVKMKEKGDIPEGYSVSREKKERFSLILESASTNQTSMYLCASSLGGGYQPQHFGDGTRLSIL.

The V call is TRBV2, the J call TRBJ2-7; D is possibly TRBD2 (6 bases). This CDR3 spans 15 amino acids. Deletions cut 0 bases from V and 5 bases from J, with 14 bases between. Germline lookup yields CDR1 SNHLY and CDR2 FYNNEI. CDR3 DNA sequence: TGTGCCAGCAGTGAAGCGGTGAGGGGAGGCGACGAGCAGTACTTC. Translated: CASSEAVRGGDEQYF.

The chain employs TRBV7-2 and TRBJ2-7, with D possibly matching TRBD2 (6 bases). This CDR3 comprises 15 residues. Trimming stripped 1 base from V and 1 base from J, with 11 bases between. The V gene's germline CDR1 is SGHTA and CDR2 FQGNSA. The CDR3 sequence is CASSLVPGLSYEQYF. CDR3 sequence (DNA): TGTGCCAGCAGCTTAGTCCCGGGACTGTCCTACGAGCAGTACTTC.

The chain recombines TRBV6-2 or TRBV6-3 with TRBJ1-2; 8 bases agree with TRBD1. V lost 0 bases, J lost 3 bases, and 0 bases stayed unmatched. Germline-derived CDR1 and CDR2 are MNHEY and SVGEGT. This CDR3 has 14 amino acids. The DNA for the CDR3 is TGTGCCAGCAGTTACTCGACAGGGGACTATGGCTACACCTTC. Its protein product is CASSYSTGDYGYTF.

The chain uses TRBV5-6 and TRBJ1-1; maybe TRBD1 (6 bases). This CDR3 spans 15 amino acids. Germline V CDR1 and CDR2: SGHDT, YYEEEE. Trimming stripped 3 bases from V and 0 bases from J, with 12 bases between. The CDR3 nucleotides are TGTGCCAGCAGCTCCCGACAGGCCATGAACACTGAAGCTTTCTTT. This gives the protein CASSSRQAMNTEAFF.

The V and J genes are TRBV24-1 and TRBJ2-2; 11 nucleotides agree with TRBD1. The germline CDR1 and CDR2 sequences are KGHDR and SFDVKD. CDR3 length: 16 amino acids. Trimming at V came to 2 bases and at J to 5 bases, leaving 3 bases not matched to a gene. CDR3 sequence reads: CATSDSGTGGTGELFF. The CDR3 nucleotides are TGTGCCACCAGTGATTCCGGGACAGGGGGTACCGGGGAGCTGTTTTTT.

This clone has only a few counts. The V and J genes are TRBV5-4 and TRBJ2-1; 12 bases align to TRBD2. V gave up 0 bases and J gave up 7 bases; unmatched junction bases: 2. CDR1 and CDR2 from the germline V gene are SGHNT and YYREEE (reference sequence). The length of the CDR3 is 15 residues. The CDR3 loop is CASSLGLAGVNEQFF. The CDR3 region has the DNA TGTGCCAGCAGCTTGGGACTAGCGGGAGTAAATGAGCAGTTCTTC. The complete variable domain, with remaining parts taken from reference TRBV5-4 and TRBJ2-1, reads ETGVTQSPTHLIKTRGQQVTLRCSSQSGHNTVSWYQQALGQGPQFIFQYYREEENGRGNFPPRFSGLQFPNYSSELNVNALELDDSALYLCASSLGLAGVNEQFFGPGTRLTVL.

This chain joins TRBV27 and TRBJ1-5; D is unresolved. V lost 1 base and J lost 6, with 7 bases in between. CDR3 size: 13 residues. Germline V CDR1 and CDR2: MNHEY, SMNVEV (reference sequence). The chain's CDR3 is CASSLFGSQPQHF. The CDR3 nucleotides are TGTGCCAGCAGTTTATTTGGTAGTCAGCCCCAGCATTTT.

The chain couples TRBV19 to TRBJ2-5; 8 bases are shared with TRBD1. The CDR3 contains 15 residues. The junction had 11 bases not matched to a gene; V was cut back by 6 bases and J by 5 bases. The V gene's germline CDR1 is LNHDA and CDR2 SQIVND (reference sequence). The CDR3 is CASSLPGGWWETQYF. The CDR3 DNA reads TGTGCCAGTAGCCTCCCAGGGGGCTGGTGGGAGACCCAGTACTTC.

This clone came up once. This chain links TRBV21-1 with TRBJ1-2. TRBV21-1 is noted as a pseudogene. This CDR3 region has 15 residues. CDR3 protein: CASSEQRGPKDGHTF. In DNA, the CDR3 is TGTGCCAGCAGCGAACAGCGGGGGCCCAAGGATGGCCACACCTTC.

The chain carries TRBV6-6 and TRBJ1-1; no clear D gene. V lost 2 bases, J lost 1 base, and 8 bases lay in between. The CDR3 length is 14 residues. Germline V gene lookup returns CDR1 MNHNY and CDR2 SVGAGI (reference sequence). The CDR3 protein is CASSYKHPNTEAFF. As DNA, the CDR3 is TGTGCCAGCAGTTACAAACACCCGAACACTGAAGCTTTCTTT.

This chain connects TRBV4-1 to TRBJ2-1; D gene uncertain. V was clipped by 1 base and J by 1 base, with 5 bases between them. The CDR3 extends over 14 amino acids. Per germline, CDR1 MGHRA and CDR2 YSYEKL. CDR3 DNA: TGCGCCAGCAGCCAAGCACTTTCCTACAATGAGCAGTTCTTC. Translation: CASSQALSYNEQFF.

The chain carries TRBV4-1 and TRBJ2-7, with 8 positions matching TRBD2. The CDR3 has 18 residues. V lost 4 bases, J lost 3 bases, and 17 bases stayed unmatched. CDR1 and CDR2 (germline): MGHRA, YSYEKL. Here the CDR3 DNA reads TGCGCCAGCAGCCTCTCGGCGGAAACTAGCGGAGCGCACTACGAGCAGTACTTC. It specifies CASSLSAETSGAHYEQYF.

This clone was detected a few times. The chain has TRBV19 and TRBJ2-7, with D unresolved. The V gene lost 4 bases and the J gene lost 2 bases, with 9 bases spanning the gap. Per the germline V gene, CDR1 is LNHDA and CDR2 is SQIVND (reference sequence). The length of the CDR3 is 13 residues. The CDR3 reads CASSRGQTYEQYF. The CDR3, as DNA: TGTGCCAGTAGTAGAGGCCAAACCTACGAGCAGTACTTC.

The chain combines TRBV10-2 with TRBJ2-2; D possibly corresponds to TRBD1 (6 bases). V lost 3 bases and J 5 bases, leaving 13 bases between the germline ends. Germline assignment: CDR1 WSHSY and CDR2 SAAADI. This CDR3 region has 15 residues. The CDR3 nucleotides are TGCGCCAGCAGTGACCCAGGGGCGAGGACCGGGGAGCTGTTTTTT. It specifies CASSDPGARTGELFF.